Each of the 10 T cell receptor beta chains below was sequenced from the same sample in a study of T cells in Graves' hyperthyroidism and ophthalmopathy. The TCR beta CDR3 regions underwent amplification using RNA transcripts as the source. Carried out on the TCR CDR3, a first-round RT-PCR used the HTBI primer set. TCRdb re-derived calls from the multiplex PCR reads in MiXCR, one entry per CDR3 protein. This sample has some 440,000 distinct CDR3 sequences; approximately 14% occur once, and the top ten carry around 7.3%. The sample taken for sequencing was blood. The receptor set was obtained from a woman aged 18-35 years with Graves' hyperthyroidism.

There are a few counts of this clonotype. A clone one base away is much larger, so this may be a read error. Since no conserved phenylalanine or tryptophan closes the CDR3, a read error is the likely cause. The chain joins TRBV10-3 to TRBJ2-7; perhaps TRBD1 as D (6 bases). V was trimmed by 8 bases and J by 6 bases, leaving 17 bases between them. The CDR3 consists of 13 residues. Germline CDR1 is ENHRY and CDR2 is SYGVKD. The CDR3 DNA is TGTGCCATCGGGGGCAGGGGAGTCCCCGAGCAGTACCTC. Translating gives CAIGGRGVPEQYL.

This clonotype was detected many times. The chain links TRBV11-1 to TRBJ2-1; 12 bases are shared with TRBD2. The CDR3 has 13 residues. V lost 6 bases, J lost 9 bases, and 3 bases stayed unmatched. Germline lookup yields CDR1 SGHAT and CDR2 FQDESV (reference sequence). CDR3 protein: CASRTSGSGEQFF. The CDR3, as DNA: TGTGCCAGCAGGACTAGCGGGAGTGGTGAGCAGTTCTTC.

This clonotype was counted between two and nine times. V gene TRBV30 combines with J gene TRBJ2-3; no clear D. From germline, CDR1 is GTSNPN and CDR2 SVGIG (reference sequence). This CDR3 is built from 14 residues. The V and J ends lost 0 bases and 1 base respectively, with 8 bases between them. CDR3 DNA sequence: TGTGCCTGGAGTGTAGGGCAGGGCACAGATACGCAGTATTTT. It specifies CAWSVGQGTDTQYF.

The rearrangement links TRBV5-6 to TRBJ1-1; D remains ambiguous. From germline, CDR1 is SGHDT and CDR2 YYEEEE. The CDR3 spans 13 residues. Trimming took 5 bases from V and 1 from J, leaving 9 bases between them. CDR3: CASSVRANTEAFF. In DNA, the CDR3 is TGTGCCAGCAGTGTAAGGGCGAACACTGAAGCTTTCTTT.

This clonotype was seen many times. The V call is TRBV24-1, the J call TRBJ2-1; TRBD1 matches at 8 bases. J was trimmed by 6 bases and V by 11 bases; bases with no gene match: 8. This CDR3 region has 13 residues. The germline CDR1 and CDR2 sequences are KGHDR and SFDVKD. The CDR3 reads CAIGTGSLNEQFF. CDR3 coding DNA: TGTGCCATCGGGACAGGCTCACTCAATGAGCAGTTCTTC.

This clonotype was found many times. The genes are TRBV7-6 and TRBJ2-7; D remains unclear. This CDR3 has 14 residues. The germline V gene has CDR1 SGHVS and CDR2 FNYEAQ. The V end was cut by 4 bases, the J end by 2 bases, with 12 bases between. CDR3 nucleotides: TGTGCCAGCAGCTCATTTCCCGGACCCTACGAGCAGTACTTC. Protein: CASSSFPGPYEQYF.

Many counts were recorded for this clonotype. The J gene is TRBJ2-7, the V gene TRBV20-1; possible D gene TRBD1, 6 bases. The germline gives CDR1 DFQATT, CDR2 SNEGSKA (reference sequence). V was trimmed by 5 bases and J by 3 bases, leaving 17 bases between them. The CDR3 is 14 residues long. In DNA form, the CDR3 reads TGCAGTGCTCTAGCCGGGCAGGGGCGCTACGAGCAGTACTTC. Its protein product is CSALAGQGRYEQYF.

This rearrangement joins TRBV12-3 or TRBV12-4 to TRBJ2-7; no clear D gene. V was cut by 1 base and J by 5 bases, with 18 bases left in between. This CDR3 has 16 amino acids. CDR3 region: CASSLGQLQYRHEQYF. In nucleotides, the CDR3 is TGTGCCAGCAGTTTAGGACAACTTCAATACCGTCACGAGCAGTACTTC.

This sequence joins TRBV6-2 or TRBV6-3 and TRBJ1-2, with D possibly matching TRBD1 (5 bases). Germline CDR1 and CDR2: MNHEY and SVGEGT. Trimming removed 8 bases at V and 6 bases at J, with 13 bases between. CDR3 length equals 12 residues. CDR3 DNA: TGTGCCAGCGCCCACGGGGGTGATGGCTACACCTTC. This encodes CASAHGGDGYTF.

This clonotype was seen at least ten times. The chain employs TRBV7-8 and TRBJ2-1; 11 nucleotides match TRBD2. With 0 bases clipped from V and 13 bases from J, the junction kept 11 bases outside the gene matches. The V gene's germline CDR1 is SGHVS and CDR2 FQNEAQ. There are 16 residues in the CDR3. The CDR3 region has the DNA TGTGCCAGCAGCTTAGCGCGGGTGGTAGCGGGGGGGCCCCAGTTCTTC. Encoded protein: CASSLARVVAGGPQFF.